In its sample, the clone carrying this TCR beta chain was seen many times. Unique molecular identifiers were incorporated when the TCRbeta library was constructed. One entry per CDR3 protein, called by TCRdb with MiXCR from the PCR reads. Of hundreds of thousands of distinct CDR3 sequences detected, approximately 16% appear once; the ten largest clones hold 1.1%. Per the germline V gene, CDR1 is DFQATT and CDR2 is SNEGSKA (reference sequence). The CDR3 runs to 16 residues. The V segment lost 5 bases and the J segment 8 bases; nucleotides outside the gene matches: 11. This record belongs to a study of T-cell reconstitution after alpha-beta-depleted transplantation in children.

The TCR originated in a human donor who donated a stem cell graft to a child with acute myeloid leukemia. The sequencing used PBMCs from the stem cell graft donor, collected from the stem cell graft. V is TRBV20-1 and J is TRBJ2-2; 13 nucleotides line up with TRBD2. The CDR3 DNA is TGCAGTGCTCGGGGGGGACTAGCGGGGTCAAGGGGGGAGCTGTTTTTT. It is translated as CSARGGLAGSRGELFF.